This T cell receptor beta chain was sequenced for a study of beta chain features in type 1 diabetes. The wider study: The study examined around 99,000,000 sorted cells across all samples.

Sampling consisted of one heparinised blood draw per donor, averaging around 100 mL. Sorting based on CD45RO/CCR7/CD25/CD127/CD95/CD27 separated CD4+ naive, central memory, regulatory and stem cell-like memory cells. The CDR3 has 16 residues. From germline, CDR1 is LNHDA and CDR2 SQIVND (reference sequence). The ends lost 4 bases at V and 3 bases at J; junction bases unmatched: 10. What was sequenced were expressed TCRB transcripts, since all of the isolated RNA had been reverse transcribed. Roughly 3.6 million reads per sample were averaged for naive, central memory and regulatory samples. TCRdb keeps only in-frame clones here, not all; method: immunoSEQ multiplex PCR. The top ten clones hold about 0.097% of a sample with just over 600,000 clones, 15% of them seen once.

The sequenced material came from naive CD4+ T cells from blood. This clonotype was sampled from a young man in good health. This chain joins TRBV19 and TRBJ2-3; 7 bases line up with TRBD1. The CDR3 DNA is TGTGCCAGTAGTACAATTGACAGGGACGGGACAGATACGCAGTATTTT. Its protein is CASSTIDRDGTDTQYF.